This T cell receptor (beta chain) was recovered during a study of CD8 T cells in Susac syndrome. The study's findings and limits: It was acknowledged in the study that its TCR sequencing and HLA analysis involved a relatively small number of individuals.

Sequencing of TCR beta was carried out in blood CD8+ and CD4+ T cells. With random hexamers, roughly 0.5 to 1 ug RNA was reverse transcribed. Multiplex immunoSEQ PCR targeted 54 Vbeta and 13 Jbeta TCR beta segments. TCRdb passed the immunoSEQ multiplex PCR reads through MiXCR, listing each CDR3 protein once. Among under 200,000 distinct CDR3 sequences listed, 95% were seen once. In regard to this clonotype: Its target is not known.

The clonotype was recovered from a human donor in good health. The specimen sequenced was CD4+ T cells from PBMCs.

CDR3 bases: TGTGCCAGCAGTGAAGAAATGTGGCAGCCCCAGCATTTT. Protein: CASSEEMWQPQHF. The rearrangement uses TRBV2 and TRBJ1-5, with D unresolved. The CDR3 covers 13 residues. Germline loops: CDR1 SNHLY, CDR2 FYNNEI. Trimming took 1 base from V and 7 from J, leaving 8 bases between them.